The text below deals with one TCR beta chain. There is no known antigen for this receptor. Base qualities are missing; no much larger clone stands one base away. The protocol used for the library was the immunoSEQ multiplex PCR assay. A mixture of 60 forward primers for TCR Vbeta segments and 13 reverse primers for TCR Jbeta segments was used in the multiplex PCR. Amplification of the CDR3 region of rearranged TCR beta genes was performed with a multiplex PCR assay on genomic DNA. On the Illumina HiSeq System, the amplified TCR beta libraries were sequenced as 87-base-pair reads. The authors' pipeline ran thus. In a later analysis, around 80 million unique TCR beta chains were counted across the approximately 640 repertoires, and roughly 10 million of these chains were shared by at least two donors. To remove PCR and sequencing errors, raw reads were error-corrected and collapsed into unique sequences using a nearest-neighbor algorithm that merged closely related sequences. V, D and J gene segments were assigned by aligning CDR3 sequences to IMGT reference sequences. For a sequence to be retained, at least a six-nucleotide match to both a V gene segment and a J gene segment was required. A rearrangement counted as productive if the CDR3 had no stop codons and remained in frame with V and J, and every other rearrangement counted as non-productive. Following IMGT convention, CDR3 was defined as the stretch from the second conserved V-encoded cysteine up to the conserved J-encoded phenylalanine. Sequences without an unambiguous match to a single V gene segment were excluded from the earlier analysis of several hundred of the donors. In an earlier analysis of some 590 of the donors, V segments were called functional above 56.7% productive rearrangements and were called segregating when the between-donor standard deviation exceeded 5%. A statistical classification framework was developed to diagnose cytomegalovirus status using the catalog of TCR beta chain sequences. V and J gene assignment, in a later analysis, came from comparing TCR nucleotide sequences with IMGT/GENE-DB human TR gene sequences. The TCRdist pipeline was used in a later analysis to assign CDR3 sequences and most-parsimonious VDJ recombination scenarios. In a later analysis, every TCR beta chain was defined by the combination of its CDR3 amino acid sequence and its V-gene family, and reads without a unique V-gene family were dropped. In a later analysis, nearly 600 highly shared, low-generation-probability nucleotide sequences were removed to address suspected cross-contamination and a sequencing artifact. A later analysis calculated a clonal expansion index for each public chain from normalized within-repertoire ranks of inferred template counts. A later analysis computed generation probabilities with a VDJ recombination model fitted to out-of-frame rearrangements, and checked the results against IGoR. Hypergeometric tests were used in a later analysis to score TCR-TCR, TCR-HLA and TCR-CMV co-occurrence, with a repertoire-size bias correction applied to the TCR pairs. False discovery rates were estimated in a later analysis by permuting HLA or CMV assignments 20 times. A later analysis grouped co-occurring TCRs with DBSCAN, adding TCRdist sequence similarity when clustering within HLA-allele-positive subsets. Repertoires with fewer than 30,000 or more than 120,000 public chains were left out of co-occurrence clustering, as were five repertoires with anomalous nucleotide sharing. TCRdb took over this immuneACCESS table, retaining in-frame rearrangements with V and J assigned. Such tables are incomplete; in checked studies, under half of the missing clones stem from an unresolved V gene, and the remainder is unexplained. The D gene and trimming were derived from the DNA, and the V and J assignments and clone size from that table. In this sample the table shows more than 140,000 clones, approximately 82% of which occur a single time. The ten top clones hold roughly 1.9% of the sample.

The cohort was made up of 500 to 800 healthy bone marrow donors. At the time of sampling, every cohort member was nominally healthy, though immune exposures that went unrecorded were likely present. The donor was CMV seronegative and was included in the group of several hundred seronegative cohort members. A peripheral blood sample was provided by each donor, and peripheral blood mononuclear cells were used for TCR beta sequencing. The Qiagen DNeasy Blood Extraction Kit was used to extract genomic DNA from the blood cell samples. These data are taken from a study of cytomegalovirus exposure and HLA in healthy donors (dated by TCRdb to 2016 to 2017). About the full investigation: An earlier analysis of under 600 of the donors reported roughly 270 Gb of sequence data and 100 million to 130 million unique TCR beta sequences from roughly 180 million T cells. Across some 400 genotyped donors of the cohort, an average of about 250,000 unique TCR beta nucleotide sequences per donor were sequenced, and 15% to 20% of those sequences were non-productive. In addition to the first cohort of hundreds of subjects, a separate validation cohort of approximately 110 different subjects was used. Rather than drawing on any new phenotypic data, the later analysis identified candidate immune exposures from TCR beta sequences and the way those sequences occurred across donors. Around 320 gigabases of sequencing data and tens of millions of unique TCR sequences were included in an early release covering under 650 HLA-typed donors. Several DR-DQ haplotypes were treated as single units for association and clustering because of strong linkage in the cohort. A later genetic analysis took genome-wide SNP genotypes for about three fifths of the 666 donors and used that subset as a discovery cohort. Typing coverage varied by locus: about 629-630 donors for A, B, C, DRB1 and DQB1; roughly 520 for DQA1; more than 600 for DPA1; roughly 470 for DPB1. To study patterns of TCR occurrence, a later analysis re-analyzed previously published TCR beta repertoires from several hundred donors and added high-resolution HLA genotyping. In an earlier analysis of a few hundred of the donors, high-throughput TCR beta sequencing was used to judge whether each TCR beta V gene segment behaved as functional or pseudogenic. To predict cytomegalovirus infection status, the study combined high-throughput TCR immunosequencing, statistical association of individual TCRs with disease status, and machine learning. All discovery cohort repertoires had been generated on a single sequencing platform. Donor age, sex, ethnicity and CMV serostatus were compiled alongside the repertoire data. Using immunosequencing, the study profiled T cell repertoires from about 620 subjects and related those repertoires to cytomegalovirus serostatus. The study aimed to test whether signatures of past pathogen exposure could be identified by cataloging public T cell receptors. HLA typing covered class I and class II loci at four-digit resolution. Of the roughly 410 genotyped donors, 80% to 90% were placed in the genetic ancestry cluster associated with self-reported Caucasian donors. Overall study outcomes, separate from this receptor: Several of the top co-occurrence clusters appeared to be linked to parvovirus B19, influenza, CMV and Epstein-Barr virus, according to a later analysis. In a later analysis, HLA-associated TCR beta chains were found to be more clonally expanded and to have lower generation probabilities than equally common non-associated chains. Correlated functional status among segregating V segments might reflect linkage disequilibrium, but an unknown experimental factor could not be ruled out. According to the authors, the approach could potentially be generalized to other disease states and immunological phenotypes. While some public TCRs were present in many individuals, most TCR sequences turned up only very rarely across donors. The study listed approximately 150 TCR beta chains as associated with cytomegalovirus. In a later analysis, the rate of TCR association differed among HLA loci, with DRB1 alleles having the most associated TCRs and HLA-C alleles having the fewest. Because counts were too low, seventeen rarely observed V segments, including chromosome 9 orphons, were left out of the earlier analysis of 500 to 650 of the donors. In vitro tests confirmed that a few of the cytomegalovirus-associated TCR beta chains recognize cytomegalovirus antigens. A later analysis associated about 17,000 TCR beta sequences with specific HLA alleles at a false discovery rate of 0.05. In a later genetic analysis, fewer N-insertions in productive TCRs were reported among donors in an Asian-associated ancestry cluster than the roughly 700-donor mean. When HLA alleles, especially DR and DQ, strongly co-occurred, TCR associations were difficult to assign to individual alleles. CMV serostatus was the only immune exposure information available for the cohort. In both the original and validation cohorts, the classifier was reported to diagnose cytomegalovirus status with high specificity and sensitivity. The cohort was sequenced for TCR beta chains only, and without alpha or paired-chain data the features that could be detected were limited. A later genetic analysis associated a missense DCLRE1C variant with V-gene and J-gene trimming of TCR beta chains, and an independent cohort replicated the association. A later analysis found that most CMV-associated TCR beta chains appeared HLA-restricted, with HLA associations seemingly driven largely by CMV exposure. Because some donors lacked HLA typing at each locus, the association tests relied only on the typed subset. A further reported finding was that TCR beta sequences accurately predicted the HLA-A and HLA-B alleles for most subjects in the first cohort. A cluster of highly shared sequence variants was judged likely to represent a technical artifact of the sequencing pipeline. Some IMGT-functional V segments, including TRBV6-2 and TRBV6-3, could not be distinguished by the 87-base-pair reads and were therefore excluded. In an earlier analysis of about 540 of the donors, most TCR beta V segments were observed in productive rearrangements about 87% or about 30% of the time, broadly matching IMGT annotations. Presence/absence analyses assumed roughly uniform sequencing depth across donors, an assumption that may not hold.

The CDR3 has 16 amino acids, counting the end cysteine and phenylalanine. The retained sequence is limited to the CDR3, 48 bases, with the frame set at the first base. V has 4 bases trimmed and J has 15 bases trimmed; junction bases matching no gene number 15. CDR1 is given as SGHNT and CDR2 as YYREEE, both from the germline V gene (reference sequence). The origin of this receptor is a woman aged 40 to 55 in good health and CMV-seronegative. Sequenced input: PBMCs. Recombination joined TRBV5-4 with TRBJ2-1, and TRBD2 matches 14 of the central bases. The base sequence is TGTGCCAGCAGCGGAGGACTAGCGGGAGGCAGGGGTTCACCGTTCTTC. Protein translation: CASSGGLAGGRGSPFF.